These 30 T cell receptor beta chains were all obtained from the same sample, sequenced in a study of monozygotic twins with inflammatory bowel disease. From its re-call of the 5' RACE reads, TCRdb lists each CDR3 protein once, without DNA. The sample has over 120,000 distinct CDR3 sequences, and its top ten clones hold roughly 1.2%. Specimen: blood. These receptors all stem from a human donor with ulcerative colitis or Crohn's disease, or a healthy co-twin of an affected twin (not recorded which).

This chain connects TRBV28 to TRBJ2-7; TCRdb gives TRBD1 as the D gene, but with no DNA this cannot be confirmed. The CDR3 runs 13 residues. From germline, CDR1 is MDHEN and CDR2 SYDVKM. CDR3 sequence reads: CASSTAPVYEQYF.

The rearrangement uses TRBV12-3 or TRBV12-4 and TRBJ2-7. CDR3 size: 14 residues. This CDR3 is CASSLASDSYEQYF.

The chain has TRBV15 and TRBJ2-1; absent DNA, TCRdb's TRBD2 call cannot be checked. The germline gives CDR1 LNHNV, CDR2 YYDKDF (reference sequence). This CDR3 has 19 amino acids. CDR3 protein: CATSSLVTSGRVSYNEQFF. Using reference TRBV15 and TRBJ2-1 for the parts outside the CDR3, the full variable domain is DAMVIQNPRYQVTQFGKPVTLSCSQTLNHNVMYWYQQKSSQAPKLLFHYYDKDFNNEADTPDNFQSRRPNTSFCFLDIRSPGLGDTAMYLCATSSLVTSGRVSYNEQFFGPGTRLTVL.

The chain is built from TRBV10-3 and TRBJ2-7; TCRdb's D call, TRBD2, is unchecked because there is no DNA. The CDR3 is 11 amino acids. Germline CDR1 is ENHRY and CDR2 is SYGVKD. The CDR3 loop reads CATSGAYEQYF.

This chain joins TRBV7-2 and TRBJ2-3. Germline CDR1 SGHTA, CDR2 FQGNSA. CDR3 size: 15 residues. The CDR3 protein is CASSLGSKGTDTQYF.

The chain employs TRBV7-8 and TRBJ2-5; TCRdb names TRBD2, which stays unverified in the absence of DNA. Germline assignment: CDR1 SGHVS and CDR2 FQNEAQ. The CDR3 covers 16 residues. The CDR3 reads CASSQKKLAGVETQYF.

CDR3 in amino acids: CAWTPIGTDTQYF. This sequence joins TRBV30 and TRBJ2-3. The germline V gene encodes CDR1 GTSNPN and CDR2 SVGIG (reference sequence). The CDR3 length is 13 residues. Filled out from reference TRBV30 and TRBJ2-3, the complete variable domain reads SQTIHQWPATLVQPVGSPLSLECTVEGTSNPNLYWYRQAAGRGLQLLFYSVGIGQISSEVPQNLSASRPQDRQFILSSKKLLLSDSGFYLCAWTPIGTDTQYFGPGTRLTVL.

The chain employs TRBV4-1 and TRBJ1-3; TCRdb gives TRBD1 as the D gene, but with no DNA this cannot be confirmed. The CDR3 is made up of 18 amino acids. CDR1 is MGHRA and CDR2 is YSYEKL in the germline V gene. CDR3 loop: CASSQPGQGAKAGNTIYF.

The CDR3 protein is CSANTGVNTEAFF. V gene TRBV20-1 combines with J gene TRBJ1-1; the TCRdb call, TRBD1, lacks DNA for checking. Germline CDR1 and CDR2: DFQATT and SNEGSKA (reference sequence). This CDR3 contains 13 residues.

The chain combines TRBV5-6 with TRBJ2-7; TCRdb picks TRBD2, but there is no DNA to check that call. This CDR3 contains 15 residues. The germline V gene has CDR1 SGHDT and CDR2 YYEEEE. CDR3 residues: CASSPQNRAPYEQYF.

The genes are TRBV29-1 and TRBJ2-3; no DNA is available, so the TRBD1 call from TCRdb remains unchecked. The CDR3 has 13 amino acids. CDR1 and CDR2 from the germline V gene are SQVTM and ANQGSEA. CDR3: CSAAGQDTDTQYF.

The CDR3 sequence: CASSEGRRVAFF. This chain links TRBV10-2 with TRBJ1-1. CDR1 and CDR2 from the germline V gene are WSHSY and SAAADI. The CDR3 consists of 12 residues.

The chain employs TRBV11-2 and TRBJ2-5; TCRdb indicates TRBD1, and absent DNA this call remains unverified. This CDR3 region has 15 residues. CDR1 is SGHAT, CDR2 FQNNGV, per germline. CDR3 residues: CASSLGRPGVETQYF. Based on the CDR3 plus reference TRBV11-2 and TRBJ2-5, the full variable domain is EAGVAQSPRYKIIEKRQSVAFWCNPISGHATLYWYQQILGQGPKLLIQFQNNGVVDDSQLPKDRFSAERLKGVDSTLKIQPAKLEDSAVYLCASSLGRPGVETQYFGPGTRLLVL.

The rearrangement uses TRBV3-1 and TRBJ2-5; the TCRdb call, TRBD1, lacks DNA for checking. The length of the CDR3 is 14 residues. Germline V CDR1 and CDR2: LGHDT, YNNKEL (reference sequence). The CDR3 loop reads CASSHTGFGETQYF.

V gene TRBV11-2 combines with J gene TRBJ2-7; the TCRdb call, TRBD2, lacks DNA for checking. Looked up from germline, CDR1 is SGHAT and CDR2 is FQNNGV. CDR3 length: 15 amino acids. The chain's CDR3 is CASSSGLRPSYEQYF.

The rearrangement uses TRBV5-1 and TRBJ1-4. The CDR3 spans 15 residues. The germline V gene has CDR1 SGHRS and CDR2 YFSETQ. The CDR3 protein is CASSLGPVTNEKLFF.

The V gene is TRBV25-1, the J gene TRBJ1-2. Germline CDR1 MGHDK, CDR2 SYGVNS. CDR3 length: 12 amino acids. This CDR3 is CASSGSGYGYTF.

The chain uses TRBV5-1 and TRBJ2-6. Germline V gives CDR1 SGHRS, CDR2 YFSETQ. The CDR3 totals 16 residues. CDR3 sequence: CASSLDVYSGANVLTF.

This chain uses TRBV30 with TRBJ1-1. This CDR3 spans 15 amino acids. The germline V gene encodes CDR1 GTSNPN and CDR2 SVGIG (reference sequence). CDR3 loop: CAWSEGPGLNTEAFF.

This sequence joins TRBV20-1 and TRBJ1-2. The germline CDR1 and CDR2 sequences are DFQATT and SNEGSKA (reference sequence). The CDR3 is made up of 12 amino acids. The CDR3 region is CSAPPGGYGYTF.

J is TRBJ2-3 and V is TRBV7-2; TCRdb gives TRBD2 as the D gene, but with no DNA this cannot be confirmed. Germline V CDR1 and CDR2: SGHTA, FQGNSA. This CDR3 is built from 17 residues. CDR3 protein: CASSHQTSGYSTDTQYF.

The chain joins TRBV6-5 to TRBJ1-1; TCRdb names TRBD1, which stays unverified in the absence of DNA. This CDR3 comprises 15 residues. Germline V gene data show CDR1 as MNHEY and CDR2 as SVGAGI. This CDR3 is CASSYWNSVEGAAFF.

This chain links TRBV5-4 with TRBJ2-1; TCRdb designates TRBD2, a call that cannot be tested without DNA. The CDR3 has 14 residues. Germline values: CDR1 SGHNT, CDR2 YYREEE (reference sequence). CDR3 in amino acids: CASSLGLAAYEQFF.

The V and J genes are TRBV10-3 and TRBJ2-1; TCRdb lists TRBD1, though no DNA is available to test this call. This CDR3 contains 14 residues. Germline values: CDR1 ENHRY, CDR2 SYGVKD. The CDR3 loop is CAITQGVDYNEQFF.

The chain employs TRBV7-2 and TRBJ1-4; no DNA is available, so the TRBD1 call from TCRdb remains unchecked. Germline CDR1 SGHTA, CDR2 FQGNSA. The CDR3 is 14 amino acids. The CDR3: CASSLTRGREKLFF.

This chain connects TRBV15 to TRBJ2-2; TCRdb outputs TRBD2, but without DNA this stays unchecked. Germline-derived CDR1 and CDR2 are LNHNV and YYDKDF (reference sequence). The CDR3 loop spans 17 amino acids. The chain's CDR3 is CATSRDPLAGVTGELYF.

The chain has TRBV7-2 and TRBJ2-7; TCRdb selects TRBD2, and the lack of DNA leaves this call unchecked. Germline lookup yields CDR1 SGHTA and CDR2 FQGNSA. There are 15 residues in the CDR3. This chain's CDR3 is CASSLVAGGIYEQYF.

The chain links TRBV11-2 to TRBJ2-5; TCRdb's assignment of TRBD2 cannot be checked, as there is no DNA. CDR3 length: 18 residues. Germline CDR1 is SGHAT and CDR2 is FQNNGV. The CDR3 loop is CASSLDLRRGGNWETQYF.

V is TRBV28 and J is TRBJ2-7. Germline loops: CDR1 MDHEN, CDR2 SYDVKM. This CDR3 has 14 amino acids. CDR3 sequence: CASSFQRVSYEQYF.

The chain has TRBV20-1 and TRBJ2-7; the TRBD2 assignment by TCRdb is unverifiable without DNA. This CDR3 region has 15 residues. The germline V gene has CDR1 DFQATT and CDR2 SNEGSKA (reference sequence). The CDR3 spells CSARDTTREGYKQYF.